Sequencing of this T cell receptor (beta chain) was carried out in a study of blood T cell repertoires in COVID-19. In the study overall: COVID-19 samples collected from the United States, Italy and Spain covered acute and convalescent phases.

This clone was counted once. As originally analysed: Using reference gene primer amplification, nucleated cell counts were estimated. Clones were sequenced by immunoSEQ multiplex PCR, and TCRdb holds only the in-frame ones, with some missing. V and J calls and clone size are as listed in that table; D and trimming were resolved from the DNA. The table lists about 120,000 clones, 80% to 90% of them singletons. V gave up 5 bases and J gave up 2 bases; unmatched junction bases: 8. The germline V gene encodes CDR1 MDHEN and CDR2 SYDVKM. This CDR3 contains 18 residues. The TCR sequence derives from a woman in her seventies with acute or convalescent COVID-19. Sequencing was done on a sample of peripheral blood. The V gene is TRBV28, the J gene TRBJ2-6, with TRBD1 matching over 11 bases. The CDR3 is CASSPRGQGVPGANVLTF. CDR3 DNA: TGTGCCAGCAGTCCCCGGGGACAGGGGGTGCCTGGGGCCAACGTCCTGACTTTC.